The clone carrying this T cell receptor (beta chain) was seen repeatedly, ten times or more. Its target is unknown. This specimen belongs to a study of CD8 T cells in ankylosing spondylitis. For TCR beta, libraries came from quantitative 5'-RACE with molecular barcodes. TCRdb reprocessed the 5' RACE reads with MiXCR, giving one entry per CDR3 protein. Of more than 250,000 distinct CDR3 sequences listed, 11% are singletons. Germline V gene data show CDR1 as GTSNPN and CDR2 as SVGIG (reference sequence). The ends lost 8 bases at V and 5 bases at J; junction bases unmatched: 10. CDR3 length: 14 amino acids. The study, taken as a whole, reports: Characteristic of ankylosing spondylitis blood, it appeared, was a TCR beta motif comprising eight highly homologous variants. A subset of motif variants has previously been described in the synovial fluid and blood of reactive arthritis. Reports say disease-linked clones showed up significantly more in matched ankylosing spondylitis synovial fluid.

V and J are TRBV30 and TRBJ1-1; 11 bases map to TRBD1. The sample comprised blood, either unsorted or a sorted T cell fraction (not recorded which). The receptor comes from a female donor with ankylosing spondylitis or in good health (not recorded which). The CDR3 spells CASTPGTGGTEAFF. The CDR3 DNA is TGTGCCAGTACACCCGGGACAGGGGGAACTGAAGCTTTCTTT.